The rows below give T cell receptor beta chains drawn from one sample of a study of blood T cell repertoires in COVID-19. Profiled with immunoSEQ multiplex PCR; TCRdb holds only in-frame clones, not every one. The profile shows approximately 210,000 clones, under 95% of them singletons. Sequencing was performed on peripheral blood. The receptors stem from a man aged 30 to 45 with acute or convalescent COVID-19. Each CDR3 is given with its conserved first and last residue. D genes are given only for firm matches. Expanded clones are given a class, and other clones once, few, many or no size at all.

j_call	d_call	v_call	clone_size	cdr3_aa	cdr3_nt
TRBJ2-6	TRBD1	TRBV28	-	CASSTGGVGSSGANVLTF	TGTGCCAGCAGCACAGGGGGCGTGGGGAGCTCTGGGGCCAACGTCCTGACTTTC
TRBJ1-2	-	TRBV18	-	CASSPSGDYGYTF	TGTGCCAGCTCACCAAGCGGGGACTATGGCTACACCTTC
TRBJ1-2	-	TRBV6-6	-	CASTTGRGRPYGYTF	TGTGCCAGCACTACGGGCAGGGGTCGGCCCTATGGCTACACCTTC
TRBJ1-4	TRBD1	TRBV6-5	once	CASSSDRGFEKLFF	TGTGCCAGCAGTTCGGACAGGGGGTTTGAAAAACTGTTTTTT
TRBJ2-7	-	TRBV29-1	-	CSVEGGAVGLREQYF	TGCAGCGTTGAAGGTGGGGCAGTGGGGCTCAGGGAGCAGTACTTC
TRBJ2-7	-	TRBV28	-	CASSPGQSTSYEQYF	TGTGCCAGCAGTCCTGGACAGTCAACGTCCTACGAGCAGTACTTC
TRBJ1-4	TRBD1	TRBV7-9	-	CASSLVKGGEKLFF	TGTGCCAGCAGCTTAGTGAAAGGGGGCGAAAAACTGTTTTTT
TRBJ2-1	-	TRBV4-2	-	CASSPWIGNSYNEQFF	TGTGCCAGCAGCCCTTGGATCGGGAACTCCTACAATGAGCAGTTCTTC
TRBJ1-6	TRBD1	TRBV5-1	-	CASSLSGTGGASLHF	TGCGCCAGCAGCTTGTCCGGGACAGGGGGCGCATCCCTCCACTTT
TRBJ2-1	TRBD2	TRBV5-6	-	CASSLDVLAGYNEQFF	TGTGCCAGCAGCTTGGATGTACTAGCGGGCTACAATGAGCAGTTCTTC
TRBJ2-2	-	TRBV27	-	CASSLQGGTGELFF	TGTGCCAGCAGTTTACAGGGCGGCACCGGGGAGCTGTTTTTT
TRBJ2-3	-	TRBV6-5	-	CASTGQSRTDTQYF	TGTGCCAGCACTGGGCAGAGTCGCACAGATACGCAGTATTTT
TRBJ2-7	TRBD1	TRBV28	once	CASIWTGGSYEQYF	TGTGCCAGCATATGGACAGGGGGCTCCTACGAGCAGTACTTC
TRBJ2-1	TRBD2	TRBV9	few	CASSAGLVGEQFF	TGTGCCAGCAGCGCGGGACTAGTGGGTGAGCAGTTCTTC
TRBJ2-3	TRBD2	TRBV10-3	once	CAISPRLAGVTDTQYF	TGTGCCATCAGTCCTCGACTAGCGGGGGTGACAGATACGCAGTATTTT
TRBJ1-2	-	TRBV27	-	CASSLGGGNYGYTF	TGTGCCAGCAGTTTAGGGGGGGGGAACTATGGCTACACCTTC
TRBJ1-5	TRBD1	TRBV6-6	-	CASRSPQGDQPQHF	TGTGCCAGCAGGAGCCCACAGGGGGATCAGCCCCAGCATTTT
TRBJ2-3	-	TRBV5-4	once	CASSTGTKTDTQYF	TGTGCCAGCAGTACAGGGACCAAGACAGATACGCAGTATTTT
TRBJ2-4	-	TRBV5-8	-	CASSLGRGIAKNIQYF	TGTGCCAGCAGCTTGGGCCGCGGGATAGCCAAAAACATTCAGTACTTC
TRBJ2-7	-	TRBV30	-	CAWSSGTLIREQYF	TGTGCCTGGAGTTCCGGGACATTGATTCGGGAGCAGTACTTC
TRBJ2-7	TRBD1	TRBV28	-	CASGTDVREQYF	TGTGCCAGCGGGACAGATGTACGTGAGCAGTACTTC
TRBJ1-6	-	TRBV4-2	-	CASSQEGHLSPLHF	TGTGCCAGCAGCCAAGAGGGACACTTATCACCCCTCCACTTT
TRBJ1-1	-	TRBV25-1	once	CASRKSGEVHTEAFF	TGTGCCAGCAGGAAATCCGGGGAGGTACACACTGAAGCTTTCTTT
TRBJ1-1	-	TRBV29-1	once	CSVEIGGRRMNTEAFF	TGCAGCGTTGAAATCGGGGGTCGCAGAATGAACACTGAAGCTTTCTTT